The rows below give T cell receptor beta chains drawn from one sample of a study of T cells in pancreatic ductal adenocarcinoma. Some clones are missing from TCRdb's copy, which holds only in-frame ones; the method was immunoSEQ multiplex PCR. Here the sample spans about 9,400 clones, over 60% being singletons. Sequencing input: pancreatic tumor tissue. Source of these receptors: a human donor with pancreatic ductal adenocarcinoma. CDR3s include the opening cysteine and the closing phenylalanine or tryptophan. The order of the fields is clone size, J gene, V gene, CDR3 protein. Not all rows give a size; the values are once, few, many and, for expanded clones, a class.

>NA|TRBJ2-7|TRBV6-6
CASSPGQGKSGEQYF
>hyperexpanded|TRBJ1-1|TRBV2
CASSDPPQGAGTEAFF
>NA|TRBJ1-5|TRBV6-5
CASSYWKGQPQHF
>NA|TRBJ2-7|TRBV4-3
CASSWGQGPYEQYF
>NA|TRBJ2-3|TRBV5-6
CASSFKTGTDTQYF
>NA|TRBJ1-1|TRBV6-1
CASSEDRVVAEAFF
>NA|TRBJ2-3|TRBV30
CAWKTAGGTQYF
>NA|TRBJ2-3|TRBV6-4
CASSDSRTASTDTQYF
>NA|TRBJ1-4|TRBV9
CASSQAGGGGKLFF
>NA|TRBJ2-7|TRBV28
CASSFRDHSAYEQYF
>NA|TRBJ1-5|TRBV5-1
CASSEGPGQPQHF